The 28 T cell receptor beta chains listed next were all sequenced from one sample in a study of identical twins. TCRdb re-called the 5' RACE reads through MiXCR, storing one row per CDR3 protein. The profile shows around 490,000 distinct CDR3 sequences, nearly 15% of them singletons. These data are also associated with another study on yellow fever vaccine responses in identical twins.

Specimen: CD4+ T cells sorted from blood. The receptors shown here come from a woman younger than 35 in good health.

The CDR3 loop is CASSVTGTGTIGTGELFF. CDR3 coding DNA: TGTGCCAGCAGCGTAACCGGGACAGGGACGATTGGGACCGGGGAGCTGTTTTTT. The rearrangement uses TRBV9 and TRBJ2-2, with TRBD1 matching 9 bases. J gave up 5 bases and V 1 base, and 12 bases lay outside the gene matches. Looked up from germline, CDR1 is SGDLS and CDR2 is YYNGEE. The CDR3 loop spans 18 amino acids.

Many counts were recorded for this clonotype. V usage is TRBV24-1 and J usage is TRBJ2-7; no clear D gene. Per germline, CDR1 KGHDR and CDR2 SFDVKD. V shed 4 bases and J shed 3 bases, with 18 bases lying between them. This CDR3 is 16 amino acids long. CDR3 protein: CATSDSSAGGYYEQYF. CDR3 nucleotides: TGTGCCACCAGTGACTCCTCAGCTGGCGGATACTACGAGCAGTACTTC.

This clonotype was observed a handful of times. V and J are TRBV5-1 and TRBJ2-1; TRBD2 matches at 12 bases. This CDR3 region has 16 residues. Germline V gives CDR1 SGHRS, CDR2 YFSETQ. The J segment lost 7 bases and the V segment lost 4 bases, leaving 9 bases of the junction unmatched. The CDR3 nucleotides are TGCGCCAGCAGCACCACTAGCGGGAGGCTGACAAATGAGCAGTTCTTC. This sequence encodes CASSTTSGRLTNEQFF. The variable domain in full, with the rest retrieved from reference TRBV5-1 and TRBJ2-1, is KAGVTQTPRYLIKTRGQQVTLSCSPISGHRSVSWYQQTPGQGLQFLFEYFSETQRNKGNFPGRFSGRQFSNSRSEMNVSTLELGDSALYLCASSTTSGRLTNEQFFGPGTRLTVL.

This rearrangement joins TRBV6-1 to TRBJ2-7; D is perhaps TRBD1 (6 bases). Between the trimmed V and J ends, which lost 6 bases and 3 bases, there was a span of 18 bases. The CDR3 has 15 residues. Germline V gene lookup returns CDR1 MNHNS and CDR2 SASEGT. CDR3 in amino acids: CASRPVQGSFYEQYV. CDR3 DNA: TGTGCCAGCAGGCCGGTGCAGGGGTCGTTCTACGAGCAGTACGTC.

The chain carries TRBV6-5 and TRBJ2-7, with D perhaps TRBD2 (5 bases). The V and J ends lost 0 bases and 2 bases respectively, with 14 bases between them. There are 16 residues in the CDR3. CDR1 MNHEY and CDR2 SVGAGI come from the germline V gene. The CDR3 coding sequence is TGTGCCAGCAGTTACTCGAGCGGCTCTCCAACCTACGAGCAGTACTTC. It codes for CASSYSSGSPTYEQYF.

V usage is TRBV10-3 and J usage is TRBJ2-7, with no clear D. The germline V gene encodes CDR1 ENHRY and CDR2 SYGVKD. V was cut by 8 bases and J by 7 bases, with 18 bases left in between. This CDR3 comprises 13 residues. This chain's CDR3 is CAIAPTGVGEQYF. In DNA, the CDR3 is TGTGCCATCGCACCGACTGGGGTCGGGGAGCAGTACTTC.

This clonotype has a count of ten or more. The J gene is TRBJ2-3, the V gene TRBV12-3 or TRBV12-4; D remains ambiguous. Between the trimmed V and J ends, which lost 4 bases and 3 bases, there was a span of 8 bases. CDR3 length: 13 residues. CDR3 bases: TGTGCCAGCAGTTACCAACAGACAGATACGCAGTATTTT. This encodes CASSYQQTDTQYF.

The rearrangement links TRBV6-1 to TRBJ1-1; TRBD1 matches at 8 bases. The V gene end was trimmed by 7 bases and the J gene end by 4 bases; junction bases not matched to a gene: 11. This CDR3 is built from 15 residues. Germline V gene lookup returns CDR1 MNHNS and CDR2 SASEGT. The CDR3 spells CASTMGDRPSTEAFF. The CDR3 bases are TGTGCCAGCACTATGGGGGACAGGCCATCCACTGAAGCTTTCTTT.

V usage is TRBV12-3 or TRBV12-4 and J usage is TRBJ2-3, with TRBD2 matching 8 bases. Trimming at V came to 6 bases and at J to 2 bases, leaving 13 bases not matched to a gene. The CDR3 runs 17 residues. DNA for the CDR3: TGTGCCAGCAGGGCAGGGGTTGTCGGGAGGGCCACAGATACGCAGTATTTT. Encoded protein: CASRAGVVGRATDTQYF.

At least ten counts were recorded for this clonotype. V usage is TRBV15 and J usage is TRBJ2-5; D perhaps matches TRBD1 (6 bases). Trimming removed 4 bases from V and 5 bases from J, with 14 bases in between. The CDR3 sequence is 14 residues long. Germline V CDR1 and CDR2: LNHNV, YYDKDF (reference sequence). This CDR3 is CATSKRQTGETQYF. CDR3 coding DNA: TGTGCCACCAGCAAAAGACAGACAGGCGAGACCCAGTACTTC.

This clonotype was picked up a small number of times. The chain couples TRBV7-9 to TRBJ2-5, with D unclear. Trimming removed 5 bases from V and 4 bases from J, with 8 bases in between. Per the germline V gene, CDR1 is SEHNR and CDR2 is FQNEAQ (reference sequence). The CDR3 spans 12 residues. CDR3: CASSPTSETQYF. The CDR3 region has the DNA TGTGCCAGCAGCCCCACTTCAGAGACCCAGTACTTC.

This clonotype was counted between two and nine times. The chain couples TRBV10-3 to TRBJ1-2; D is ambiguous. CDR1 and CDR2 (germline): ENHRY, SYGVKD. With 4 bases removed from V and 0 bases from J, the gap between germline ends came to 6 bases. There are 13 residues in the CDR3. The CDR3 coding sequence is TGTGCCATCAGTGCCAGTCCTAACTATGGCTACACCTTC. This translates into CAISASPNYGYTF.

The chain joins TRBV11-3 to TRBJ2-1; 7 bases are shared with TRBD2. The junction had 7 bases not matched to a gene; V was cut back by 4 bases and J by 4 bases. The CDR3 has 15 residues. Germline CDR1 SGHNT, CDR2 YENEEA. The CDR3 bases are TGTGCCAGCAGCTCACAAGCGGGGATATACAATGAGCAGTTCTTC. Encoded protein: CASSSQAGIYNEQFF. The variable domain in full, with the rest retrieved from reference TRBV11-3 and TRBJ2-1, is EAGVVQSPRYKIIEKKQPVAFWCNPISGHNTLYWYLQNLGQGPELLIRYENEEAVDDSQLPKDRFSAERLKGVDSTLKIQPAELGDSAVYLCASSSQAGIYNEQFFGPGTRLTVL.

The V and J genes are TRBV7-2 and TRBJ2-1; D is unclear. Trimming left V 4 bases short and J 7 bases short, with 11 bases between. The CDR3 runs 13 residues. Germline V gene data show CDR1 as SGHTA and CDR2 as FQGNSA. CDR3 DNA sequence: TGTGCCAGCAGCTCCGGCGTTTCAAATGAGCAGTTCTTC. As protein: CASSSGVSNEQFF.

This clonotype was seen ten or more times. The chain couples TRBV27 to TRBJ1-1; D is undetermined. Germline CDR1 and CDR2: MNHEY and SMNVEV (reference sequence). The V end was cut by 2 bases, the J end by 0 bases, with 10 bases between. The CDR3 has 15 amino acids. The CDR3 spells CASSLGRTMNTEAFF. In DNA, the CDR3 is TGTGCCAGCAGTTTAGGGAGGACCATGAACACTGAAGCTTTCTTT.

In its sample, this clonotype was seen a few times. The chain is built from TRBV7-3 and TRBJ2-3; either TRBD1 or TRBD2 may fit D (5 bases each). Between the trimmed V and J ends, which lost 5 bases and 5 bases, there was a span of 11 bases. The CDR3 is 13 residues long. Germline V lookup: CDR1 SGHTA, CDR2 FQGTGA. The CDR3 protein is CASSIQGEDTQYF. In nucleotides, the CDR3 is TGTGCCAGCAGCATCCAGGGAGAAGATACGCAGTATTTT. Filled out from reference TRBV7-3 and TRBJ2-3, the complete variable domain reads GAGVSQTPSNKVTEKGKYVELRCDPISGHTALYWYRQSLGQGPEFLIYFQGTGAADDSGLPNDRFFAVRPEGSVSTLKIQRTERGDSAVYLCASSIQGEDTQYFGPGTRLTVL.

The rearrangement links TRBV5-1 to TRBJ2-1, with D perhaps matching TRBD2 (7 bases). CDR1 and CDR2 (germline): SGHRS, YFSETQ. The CDR3 covers 15 residues. Between the trimmed V and J ends, which lost 0 bases and 7 bases, there was a span of 14 bases. This CDR3 reads CASSLAGGLRNEQFF. CDR3 bases: TGCGCCAGCAGCTTGGCCGGGGGGCTACGGAATGAGCAGTTCTTC.

This clonotype has a handful of counts. The chain recombines TRBV7-9 with TRBJ1-2, with D unresolved. V was clipped by 0 bases and J by 7 bases, with 9 bases between them. CDR3 length: 13 residues. Germline CDR1 and CDR2: SEHNR and FQNEAQ (reference sequence). The CDR3 nucleotides are TGTGCCAGCAGCTTAGCGGGAGTAGGTGGCTACACCTTC. Amino acid sequence: CASSLAGVGGYTF. The full variable domain, completed using reference TRBV7-9 and TRBJ1-2, is DTGVSQNPRHKITKRGQNVTFRCDPISEHNRLYWYRQTLGQGPEFLTYFQNEAQLEKSRLLSDRFSAERPKGSFSTLEIQRTEQGDSAMYLCASSLAGVGGYTFGSGTRLTVV.

This clonotype showed up just a few times. V is TRBV20-1 and J is TRBJ2-5, with 9 bases identical to TRBD1. There are 16 residues in the CDR3. V lost 3 bases to trimming and J lost 5 bases; unmatched junction nucleotides: 13. CDR1 is DFQATT and CDR2 is SNEGSKA in the germline V gene (reference sequence). As DNA, the CDR3 is TGCAGTGCTAGTGTACTGGGACAGGGCATCATGGAGACCCAGTACTTC. This gives the protein CSASVLGQGIMETQYF.

This rearrangement joins TRBV28 to TRBJ1-2; D is possibly TRBD1 (5 bases). Trimming pared 5 bases from V and 8 bases from J, leaving 21 bases between. Germline V gene lookup returns CDR1 MDHEN and CDR2 SYDVKM. The CDR3 runs 15 residues. The CDR3 sequence is CASSLRGGVVSGYTF. CDR3 coding DNA: TGTGCCAGCAGTCTACGCGGGGGGGTAGTGAGCGGCTACACCTTC.

This clonotype was found a few times. The J gene is TRBJ2-3, the V gene TRBV29-1; 12 bases match TRBD2. CDR3 length: 16 residues. From germline, CDR1 is SQVTM and CDR2 ANQGSEA. Trimming cost V 2 bases and J 2 bases; bases outside gene matches: 5. The CDR3 nucleotides are TGCAGCGTTGAACTGCGACTAGCGGGAGTCACAGATACGCAGTATTTT. Its protein product is CSVELRLAGVTDTQYF.

This chain connects TRBV6-5 to TRBJ2-5, with a tentative D call TRBD2 (6 bases). Germline CDR1 reads MNHEY; CDR2 reads SVGAGI. Deletions cut 4 bases from V and 2 bases from J, with 17 bases between. The CDR3 loop spans 16 amino acids. The CDR3 spells CASSLLGAGRQETQYF. The CDR3 bases are TGTGCCAGCAGTTTATTAGGAGCGGGCCGACAAGAGACCCAGTACTTC.

The sample holds many counts of this clonotype. V usage is TRBV10-3 and J usage is TRBJ2-2; a weak D match, TRBD1 (6 bases). From germline, CDR1 is ENHRY and CDR2 SYGVKD. With 5 bases removed from V and 1 base from J, the gap between germline ends came to 8 bases. The CDR3 has 14 amino acids. CDR3 residues: CAISPGQNTGELFF. As DNA, the CDR3 is TGTGCCATCAGTCCGGGACAGAACACCGGGGAGCTGTTTTTT.

This clonotype was observed at least ten times. The rearrangement uses TRBV6-5 and TRBJ1-6, with D possibly matching TRBD1 (5 bases). Germline V gene sequence: CDR1 MNHEY, CDR2 SVGAGI. V lost 6 bases to trimming and J lost 14 bases, with 11 bases between them. The CDR3 is made up of 11 amino acids. CDR3 protein: CASSPGTTLHF. CDR3 in DNA: TGTGCCAGCAGCCCCGGGACGACCCTCCACTTT.

This clonotype was recorded at least ten times. This chain joins TRBV12-3 or TRBV12-4 and TRBJ2-1; D uncertain. The CDR3 has 11 amino acids. Trimming shortened V by 6 bases and J by 5 bases, and 5 bases separated the two germline ends. CDR3 loop: CASRNHNEQFF. The DNA of the CDR3 is TGTGCCAGCAGAAACCACAATGAGCAGTTCTTC.

This clonotype was seen a handful of times. Here the CDR3 reads CASSEWTGGYEQYF. As DNA, the CDR3 is TGCGCCAGCAGTGAGTGGACAGGAGGATACGAGCAGTACTTC. The rearrangement links TRBV10-2 to TRBJ2-7; 7 bases agree with TRBD1. The CDR3 is 14 amino acids. Germline V gives CDR1 WSHSY, CDR2 SAAADI. With V trimmed by 1 base and J by 4 bases, 4 bases remained unmatched.

V usage is TRBV5-1 and J usage is TRBJ2-1; 10 bases are shared with TRBD2. Germline lookup yields CDR1 SGHRS and CDR2 YFSETQ. The CDR3 runs to 16 residues. Trimming cost V 1 base and J 3 bases; bases outside gene matches: 4. As DNA, the CDR3 is TGCGCCAGCAGCTTGCCGGGACTAGCGAGCTACAATGAGCAGTTCTTC. Translating gives CASSLPGLASYNEQFF. Full variable domain (missing parts from reference TRBV5-1 and TRBJ2-1): KAGVTQTPRYLIKTRGQQVTLSCSPISGHRSVSWYQQTPGQGLQFLFEYFSETQRNKGNFPGRFSGRQFSNSRSEMNVSTLELGDSALYLCASSLPGLASYNEQFFGPGTRLTVL.

This clonotype was found a few times. V usage is TRBV7-9 and J usage is TRBJ1-2; D not certain. The V end was cut by 2 bases, the J end by 4 bases, with 8 bases between. Germline CDR1 is SEHNR and CDR2 is FQNEAQ (reference sequence). The CDR3 covers 13 residues. This CDR3 reads CASSLSGVYGYTF. DNA for the CDR3: TGTGCCAGCAGCTTAAGTGGTGTCTATGGCTACACCTTC.